These 26 T cell receptor beta chains share one sample of origin, sequenced in a study of low-dose radiotherapy and immunotherapy resistance in tumors. Regarding time point: after trial treatment. Treatment described: LDRT plus nivolumab, ipilimumab, low-dose cyclophosphamide and aspirin (RACIN trial). TRAV and TRBV primers primed cDNA for both TCRalpha and TCRbeta. TCR amplification involved about 21 PCR cycles with a constant-region primer and V-primer adapter. TCRdb used MiXCR to reprocess the reads, holding one entry per CDR3 protein. The table has about 100,000 distinct CDR3 sequences, under 25% seen once. The material was PBMCs, obtained after low-dose radiotherapy plus immunotherapy. All receptors derive from a male donor with prostate cancer.

This clonotype showed up many times. This sequence joins TRBV12-3 or TRBV12-4 and TRBJ1-5, with D possibly matching TRBD1 (5 bases). The ends were cut back, 3 bases at V and 6 bases at J, with 12 bases in the middle. The CDR3 totals 14 residues. CDR3 nucleotide sequence: TGTGCCAGCAGTTTTACGGGGGACGGTCAGCCCCAGCATTTT. This encodes CASSFTGDGQPQHF.

There are many counts of this clonotype. The chain has TRBV29-1 and TRBJ2-1; the match to TRBD1 covers 9 bases. The ends lost 2 bases at V and 2 bases at J; junction bases unmatched: 4. Germline V lookup: CDR1 SQVTM, CDR2 ANQGSEA. This CDR3 spans 15 amino acids. CDR3 sequence: CSVELGTGPYNEQFF. In DNA, the CDR3 is TGCAGCGTTGAATTAGGGACAGGGCCCTACAATGAGCAGTTCTTC.

This clonotype was recorded at least ten times. The V call is TRBV2, the J call TRBJ2-2, with 7 positions matching TRBD1. There are 15 residues in the CDR3. After removal of 6 bases from V and 4 bases from J, the junction contained 8 bases not matched to a gene. CDR1 and CDR2 (germline): SNHLY, FYNNEI. CDR3 loop: CASRVLQGSTGELFF. CDR3 DNA sequence: TGTGCCAGCAGGGTTCTACAGGGGTCCACCGGGGAGCTGTTTTTT.

This clonotype has at least ten counts. The chain is built from TRBV5-4 and TRBJ1-1, with D hard to call. Per germline, CDR1 SGHNT and CDR2 YYREEE (reference sequence). The CDR3 is 13 residues long. V lost 5 bases, J lost 4 bases, and 12 bases lay in between. CDR3 DNA sequence: TGTGCCAGCAGGTTCGAGTCCCCCACTGAAGCTTTCTTT. It codes for CASRFESPTEAFF.

This clonotype showed up many times. Here the CDR3 reads CASSLYPPGARNTEAFF. DNA of the CDR3: TGTGCCAGCAGCTTATACCCCCCCGGGGCGCGGAACACTGAAGCTTTCTTT. The chain uses TRBV7-2 and TRBJ1-1; weak D call: TRBD1 (5 bases). Germline V gene sequence: CDR1 SGHTA, CDR2 FQGNSA. Deletions cut 2 bases from V and 1 base from J, with 17 bases between. CDR3 length: 17 amino acids.

This clonotype was counted many times. CDR3 sequence reads: CASRRTGGHTIYF. The DNA for the CDR3 is TGTGCCAGCAGGCGTACAGGGGGGCACACCATATATTTT. V usage is TRBV14 and J usage is TRBJ1-3, with TRBD1 identical over 8 bases. The V segment lost 6 bases and the J segment 8 bases; nucleotides outside the gene matches: 6. Per the germline V gene, CDR1 is SGHDN and CDR2 is FVKESK. The CDR3 runs to 13 residues.

This clonotype has ten or more counts. This chain uses TRBV24-1 with TRBJ2-3; D might be TRBD1 or TRBD2, each matching 5 bases. The V gene's germline CDR1 is KGHDR and CDR2 SFDVKD. The CDR3 length is 13 residues. V lost 4 bases to trimming and J lost 8 bases, with 12 bases between them. The chain's CDR3 is CATSEGPELTQYF. CDR3 coding DNA: TGTGCCACCAGTGAGGGACCAGAGCTTACGCAGTATTTT.

This clonotype came up many times. V gene TRBV20-1 combines with J gene TRBJ2-3, with 12 bases identical to TRBD2. The CDR3 contains 17 residues. The junction had 9 bases not matched to a gene; V was cut back by 5 bases and J by 0 bases. Germline CDR1 DFQATT, CDR2 SNEGSKA (reference sequence). CDR3 DNA sequence: TGCAGTGCTGCTGGCCCTAGCGGGGGGGTTAGCACAGATACGCAGTATTTT. Encoded protein: CSAAGPSGGVSTDTQYF.

This clonotype was observed many times. The CDR3 DNA follows: TGTGCCAGCAGCCTCTCCTTGGCGAACACTGAAGCTTTCTTT. Protein sequence: CASSLSLANTEAFF. This sequence joins TRBV3-1 and TRBJ1-1, with unresolved D. V was shortened by 4 bases and J by 1 base, with 10 bases between the two germline ends. Germline values: CDR1 LGHDT, CDR2 YNNKEL (reference sequence). The CDR3 has 14 amino acids.

This clonotype was observed many times. The chain joins TRBV14 to TRBJ2-7, with unresolved D. This CDR3 spans 11 amino acids. Germline-derived CDR1 and CDR2 are SGHDN and FVKESK. V dropped 2 bases and J dropped 2 bases, with 1 base sitting between them. CDR3 residues: CASSQTYEQYF. DNA for the CDR3: TGTGCCAGCAGCCAAACCTACGAGCAGTACTTC.

This clonotype was counted a few times. The chain combines TRBV19 with TRBJ1-1, with unresolved D. Trimming pared 1 base from V and 2 bases from J, leaving 5 bases between. This CDR3 is 13 amino acids long. Germline loops: CDR1 LNHDA, CDR2 SQIVND (reference sequence). The CDR3 spells CASSIGHNTEAFF. CDR3 sequence (DNA): TGTGCCAGTAGTATAGGACATAACACTGAAGCTTTCTTT. Full variable domain (outside the CDR3, taken from reference TRBV19 and TRBJ1-1): DGGITQSPKYLFRKEGQNVTLSCEQNLNHDAMYWYRQDPGQGLRLIYYSQIVNDFQKGDIAEGYSVSREKKESFPLTVTSAQKNPTAFYLCASSIGHNTEAFFGQGTRLTVV.

There are many counts of this clonotype. The rearrangement links TRBV6-2 or TRBV6-3 to TRBJ2-7; the D gene is possibly TRBD1 (5 bases). V shed 11 bases and J shed 3 bases, with 14 bases lying between them. Germline V gene sequence: CDR1 MNHEY, CDR2 SVGEGT. This CDR3 spans 12 amino acids. The CDR3 nucleotides are TGTGCCTACAATGAGGACAACTACGAGCAGTACTTC. It yields the protein CAYNEDNYEQYF.

This clonotype came up many times. This chain links TRBV2 with TRBJ1-6, with 8 bases that match TRBD1. J gave up 5 bases and V 4 bases, and 4 bases lay outside the gene matches. In germline, CDR1 is SNHLY, CDR2 FYNNEI. This CDR3 has 15 residues. CDR3 region: CASSVQGVNNSPLHF. Here the CDR3 DNA reads TGTGCCAGCAGTGTACAGGGGGTCAATAATTCACCCCTCCACTTT.

This clonotype was recorded many times. The chain carries TRBV3-1 and TRBJ1-2; unclear D gene. This CDR3 has 13 residues. V lost 3 bases and J lost 4, with 9 bases in between. Germline lookup yields CDR1 LGHDT and CDR2 YNNKEL (reference sequence). Written as DNA, the CDR3 is TGTGCCAGCAGCCATAAGAGTACCTATGGCTACACCTTC. This translates into CASSHKSTYGYTF.

This chain connects TRBV6-2 or TRBV6-3 to TRBJ2-6; D is uncertain. The germline V gene has CDR1 MNHEY and CDR2 SVGEGT. The V and J ends lost 7 bases and 8 bases respectively, with 15 bases between them. This CDR3 has 14 amino acids. Here the CDR3 reads CASTLLGETNVLTF. The CDR3 DNA sequence: TGTGCCAGCACCCTTCTAGGAGAGACCAACGTCCTGACTTTC.

CDR3 in amino acids: CAGTGTEYYNEQFF. CDR3 bases: TGTGCCGGAACCGGGACTGAGTACTACAATGAGCAGTTCTTC. The J gene is TRBJ2-1, the V gene TRBV6-2 or TRBV6-3; D perhaps matches TRBD2 (6 bases). This CDR3 has 14 amino acids. The germline V gene has CDR1 MNHEY and CDR2 SVGEGT. Trimming took off 11 bases at V and 3 bases at J, with 17 bases between the two ends.

The chain combines TRBV5-5 with TRBJ2-1; 10 bases line up with TRBD2. The CDR3 has 15 residues. CDR1 SGHKS and CDR2 YYEKEE come from the germline V gene (reference sequence). V shed 6 bases, J shed 4 bases, and the junction held 7 bases outside the gene matches. CDR3 coding DNA: TGTGCCAGCACCACCCTGGGACTAGCGTACAATGAGCAGTTCTTC. This translates into CASTTLGLAYNEQFF.

As concerns this clonotype: Possible read error: a much larger clone is one base away. CDR3 residues: CTSSLVAGHEQYF. DNA for the CDR3: TGCACCAGCAGCTTGGTAGCCGGCCACGAGCAGTACTTC. This rearrangement joins TRBV5-1 to TRBJ2-7; D remains ambiguous. The CDR3 has 13 residues. Germline values: CDR1 SGHRS, CDR2 YFSETQ.

This CDR3 reads CAIKLAGPPNTGELFF. The CDR3 region has the DNA TGTGCCATCAAACTAGCGGGGCCCCCGAACACCGGGGAGCTGTTTTTT. V gene TRBV10-3 combines with J gene TRBJ2-2; 10 bases align to TRBD2. The CDR3 runs 16 residues. V lost 7 bases, J lost 0 bases, and 5 bases stayed unmatched. Germline V gene data show CDR1 as ENHRY and CDR2 as SYGVKD.

The chain links TRBV23-1 to TRBJ1-2, with D possibly being TRBD1 (5 bases). TRBV23-1 is an ORF, and what it does is uncertain. The CDR3 length is 18 residues. Trimming took 0 bases from V and 8 from J, leaving 25 bases between them. The CDR3: CASSQSPSGQALIGGYTF. The CDR3 bases are TGCGCCAGCAGTCAATCGCCCTCCGGACAAGCCCTTATTGGAGGCTACACCTTC.

This clonotype was seen repeatedly, ten times or more. The chain links TRBV7-2 to TRBJ2-5, with D perhaps matching TRBD2 (5 bases). Trimming took off 3 bases at V and 5 bases at J, with 10 bases between the two ends. The germline V gene has CDR1 SGHTA and CDR2 FQGNSA. This CDR3 contains 13 residues. CDR3 sequence: CASSFRGWETQYF. As DNA, the CDR3 is TGTGCCAGCAGCTTCCGGGGATGGGAGACCCAGTACTTC.

Many counts were recorded for this clonotype. The chain uses TRBV4-2 and TRBJ1-1, with D perhaps TRBD1 (5 bases). Trimming pared 8 bases from V and 2 bases from J, leaving 9 bases between. CDR1 is LGHNA and CDR2 is YNFKEQ in the germline V gene. The CDR3 is made up of 12 amino acids. The CDR3 DNA follows: TGTGCCAGCGGCTGGGGCAACACTGAAGCTTTCTTT. This encodes CASGWGNTEAFF.

The table lists this clonotype with a few counts. V and J are TRBV12-3 or TRBV12-4 and TRBJ1-5, with unresolved D. Trimming took 3 bases from V and 0 from J, leaving 9 bases between them. This CDR3 contains 15 residues. This CDR3 is CASSLEGNSNQPQHF. CDR3 nucleotides: TGTGCCAGCAGTTTGGAGGGCAATAGCAATCAGCCCCAGCATTTT.

In this sample, this clonotype turned up many times. The chain carries TRBV9 and TRBJ2-7; the D is unclear. The CDR3 covers 14 residues. The V end lost 4 bases, the J end lost 3 bases, and 14 bases lay between the germline ends. Germline assignment: CDR1 SGDLS and CDR2 YYNGEE. The CDR3 sequence is CASSTQSGDYEQYF. The DNA of the CDR3 is TGTGCCAGCAGCACCCAGTCCGGTGACTACGAGCAGTACTTC.

This clonotype has a count of ten or more. CDR3 DNA: TGTGCCAGCTCACCATACGGACAGGGCGCCTCTGGGGCCAACGTCCTGACTTTC. Protein sequence: CASSPYGQGASGANVLTF. The rearrangement links TRBV18 to TRBJ2-6; TRBD1 matches at 8 bases. The junction had 6 bases not matched to a gene; V was cut back by 2 bases and J by 0 bases. The germline CDR1 and CDR2 sequences are KGHSH and LQKENI. The CDR3 loop spans 18 amino acids.

The table lists this clonotype with many counts. The chain joins TRBV6-2 or TRBV6-3 to TRBJ2-7; 9 positions agree with TRBD1. Germline assignment: CDR1 MNHEY and CDR2 SVGEGT. The CDR3 covers 17 residues. V shed 5 bases and J 5 bases; nucleotides not matched to a gene: 16. This chain's CDR3 is CASSTVTARGQGNEQYF. The CDR3 nucleotides are TGTGCCAGCAGTACCGTCACCGCCCGGGGACAGGGTAACGAGCAGTACTTC.